This T cell receptor (beta chain) was profiled in a study of cytomegalovirus exposure and HLA in healthy donors. Concerning this clone: Its antigen is not known.

Study-wide results and limits: A later analysis reportedly found that, within productive TCRs, an Asian-associated ancestry cluster had fewer N-insertions than the mean observed across the roughly 630 donors. There were approximately 150 TCR beta chains listed as cytomegalovirus-associated.

The CDR3 has 15 amino acids. V lost 0 bases to trimming and J lost 5 bases; unmatched junction nucleotides: 4. CDR1 and CDR2 from the germline V gene are SGHVS and FNYEAQ. Vbeta (60) and Jbeta (13) primers were used in the PCR. Using immunoSEQ multiplex PCR, the repertoire was profiled, and TCRdb retains in-frame clones only, with some absent. The sample has around 170,000 clones; more than 70% are singletons. Sequenced input: PBMCs. This clonotype originated in a girl aged 10 to 17 in good health and CMV-seronegative. The chain links TRBV7-6 to TRBJ2-5; 9 bases align to TRBD2. In DNA form, the CDR3 reads TGTGCCAGCAGCTTAGCTGCGGGGGGGCCGGAGACCCAGTACTTC. This gives the protein CASSLAAGGPETQYF.